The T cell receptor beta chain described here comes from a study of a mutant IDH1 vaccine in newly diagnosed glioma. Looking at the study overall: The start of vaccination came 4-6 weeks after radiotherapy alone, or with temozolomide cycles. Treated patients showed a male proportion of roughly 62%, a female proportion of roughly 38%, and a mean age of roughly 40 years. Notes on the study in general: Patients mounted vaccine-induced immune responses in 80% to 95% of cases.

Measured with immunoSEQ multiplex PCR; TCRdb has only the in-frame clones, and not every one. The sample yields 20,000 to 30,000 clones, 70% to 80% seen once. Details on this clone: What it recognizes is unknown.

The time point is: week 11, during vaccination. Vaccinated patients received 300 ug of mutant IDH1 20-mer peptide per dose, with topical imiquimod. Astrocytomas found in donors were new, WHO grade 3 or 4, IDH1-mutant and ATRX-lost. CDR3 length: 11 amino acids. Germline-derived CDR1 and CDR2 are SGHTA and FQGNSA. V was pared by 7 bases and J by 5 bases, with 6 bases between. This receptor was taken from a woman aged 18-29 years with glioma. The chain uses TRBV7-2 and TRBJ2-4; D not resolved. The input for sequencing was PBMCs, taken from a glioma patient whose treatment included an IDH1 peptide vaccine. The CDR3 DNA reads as TGTGCCAGCACTTTCCAAAACATTCAGTACTTC. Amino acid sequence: CASTFQNIQYF.